These 14 T cell receptor beta chains were all obtained from the same sample, sequenced in a study of T-cell memory formation after mild COVID-19 (dated by TCRdb to the early 2020s). The library was produced with 5' RACE. These reads were obtained on an Illumina NovaSeq 6000. The raw public reads went through TCRdb reprocessing: fastp at Q25, MiXCR clone calling, in-frame beta chains kept. Each entry is one CDR3 protein sequence, shown with its most common DNA and genes. This sample is represented by 550,000 to 700,000 distinct CDR3 sequences; 17% of them were singletons. Of the sample, roughly 7.8% falls within the top ten clones. Sequenced material: PBMCs or a T cell subset sorted from them (not recorded which). The receptors here all came from an adult woman who had mild COVID-19 (a few samples of this study predate the infection). The sample titles of this study are shuffled in the database, so cell type and time point are left out; the donor was told from shared clones.

This clonotype was observed a handful of times. V gene TRBV29-1 combines with J gene TRBJ1-2; D is undetermined. The CDR3 runs to 12 residues. Germline assignment: CDR1 SQVTM and CDR2 ANQGSEA. V lost 0 bases to trimming and J lost 2 bases, with 4 bases between them. The CDR3 DNA sequence: TGCAGCGTTGAAGATGAGAACTATGGCTACACCTTC. Its translation: CSVEDENYGYTF.

This clonotype was picked up many times. This sequence joins TRBV10-3 and TRBJ1-3, with a weak D call TRBD1 (5 bases). Germline CDR1 is ENHRY and CDR2 is SYGVKD. The CDR3 contains 17 residues. The ends were cut back, 10 bases at V and 0 bases at J, with 22 bases in the middle. The CDR3: CASRIHQGIYSGNTIYF. Here the CDR3 DNA reads TGTGCCAGCAGAATCCATCAGGGTATTTACTCTGGAAACACCATATATTTT.

This clonotype came up a few times. The gene calls are TRBV10-3 and TRBJ2-3, with TRBD2 matching over 9 bases. The germline V gene encodes CDR1 ENHRY and CDR2 SYGVKD. The CDR3 has 15 residues. The junction had 10 bases not matched to a gene; V was cut back by 10 bases and J by 2 bases. This CDR3 is CATTYGGGATDTQYF. Written as DNA, the CDR3 is TGTGCCACCACGTACGGCGGGGGGGCCACAGATACGCAGTATTTT.

The rearrangement links TRBV2 to TRBJ2-5, with 14 bases matching TRBD2. Germline assignment: CDR1 SNHLY and CDR2 FYNNEI. The CDR3 length is 16 residues. Germline trimming cut 6 bases from V and 3 bases from J; bases unmatched to any gene: 6. The CDR3 loop is CASSRTSGGPEETQYF. The CDR3 DNA sequence: TGTGCCAGCAGCCGGACTAGCGGGGGGCCGGAAGAGACCCAGTACTTC.

The chain carries TRBV29-1 and TRBJ2-5; D possibly corresponds to TRBD2 (6 bases). Deletions cut 4 bases from V and 9 bases from J, with 18 bases between. The germline V gene has CDR1 SQVTM and CDR2 ANQGSEA. The CDR3 covers 13 residues. CDR3 protein: CSVVRDGVAAQYF. CDR3 nucleotide sequence: TGCAGCGTTGTGCGGGACGGCGTTGCGGCCCAGTACTTC.

The chain uses TRBV20-1 and TRBJ2-1; D ambiguous. The germline V gene has CDR1 DFQATT and CDR2 SNEGSKA (reference sequence). The CDR3 sequence is 13 residues long. V dropped 5 bases and J dropped 6 bases, with 14 bases sitting between them. CDR3 DNA sequence: TGCAGTGCTCGCCGACCTGCCTTCAATGAGCAGTTCTTC. Protein sequence: CSARRPAFNEQFF.

This clonotype was seen a few times. The chain joins TRBV11-3 to TRBJ2-1; 9 bases line up with TRBD2. V gave up 3 bases and J gave up 7 bases; unmatched junction bases: 1. Germline V lookup: CDR1 SGHNT, CDR2 YENEEA. CDR3 length: 13 amino acids. The CDR3 region is CASSFTSGNEQFF. In DNA, the CDR3 is TGTGCCAGCAGCTTCACTAGCGGGAATGAGCAGTTCTTC.

This clonotype is a singleton in its sample. The J gene is TRBJ1-1, the V gene TRBV7-9; D is uncertain. Germline values: CDR1 SEHNR, CDR2 FQNEAQ (reference sequence). Trimming took off 8 bases at V and 1 base at J, with 14 bases between the two ends. The CDR3 sequence is 14 residues long. CDR3 DNA: TGTGCCAGCTACGGCTCATGGAGGAACACTGAAGCTTTCTTT. Protein: CASYGSWRNTEAFF.

The chain uses TRBV9 and TRBJ2-7, with D unclear. V was clipped by 0 bases and J by 0 bases, with 7 bases between them. Germline-derived CDR1 and CDR2 are SGDLS and YYNGEE. CDR3 length: 14 amino acids. The CDR3 bases are TGTGCCAGCAGCGTAGAACTACTCTCCTACGAGCAGTACTTC. This gives the protein CASSVELLSYEQYF.

The chain employs TRBV12-3 or TRBV12-4 and TRBJ1-5; TRBD1 matches at 7 bases. This CDR3 has 14 residues. V lost 4 bases, J lost 5 bases, and 5 bases stayed unmatched. CDR3 nucleotide sequence: TGTGCCAGCAGTTGGGACAGCCAATATCAGCCCCAGCATTTT. Residues: CASSWDSQYQPQHF.

J is TRBJ2-7 and V is TRBV6-5; D tentatively fits TRBD1 or TRBD2 (6 bases each). Germline CDR1 and CDR2: MNHEY and SVGAGI. The CDR3 is 13 amino acids. Trimming took 11 bases from V and 7 from J, leaving 21 bases between them. Here the CDR3 reads CAAPGPGAGEQYF. In DNA form, the CDR3 reads TGTGCCGCACCAGGCCCGGGGGCGGGTGAGCAGTACTTC.

The chain has TRBV23-1 and TRBJ2-1; 8 bases line up with TRBD1. TRBV23-1 is treated as an ORF (open reading frame) with a function not yet certain. There are 15 residues in the CDR3. V was clipped by 4 bases and J by 3 bases; unmatched bases: 5. The CDR3 DNA reads as TGCGCCAGCAGTCGGACAGGGAGGATCTACAATGAGCAGTTCTTC. Its protein is CASSRTGRIYNEQFF.

There are a few counts of this clonotype. The V call is TRBV19, the J call TRBJ2-3; D is perhaps TRBD1 (5 bases). V lost 5 bases, J lost 2 bases, and 17 bases lay in between. This CDR3 has 16 residues. Germline CDR1 reads LNHDA; CDR2 reads SQIVND (reference sequence). The DNA for the CDR3 is TGTGCCAGTAGTCTTTGGGGCGGATCTTTCACAGATACGCAGTATTTT. Its translation is CASSLWGGSFTDTQYF.

The rearrangement uses TRBV5-1 and TRBJ2-3; D unclear. Between the trimmed V and J ends, which lost 7 bases and 0 bases, there was a span of 18 bases. This CDR3 contains 16 residues. Looked up from germline, CDR1 is SGHRS and CDR2 is YFSETQ. The CDR3 DNA reads TGCGCCAGCGTACTGTCCCCCGTCACTAGCACAGATACGCAGTATTTT. Translating gives CASVLSPVTSTDTQYF.